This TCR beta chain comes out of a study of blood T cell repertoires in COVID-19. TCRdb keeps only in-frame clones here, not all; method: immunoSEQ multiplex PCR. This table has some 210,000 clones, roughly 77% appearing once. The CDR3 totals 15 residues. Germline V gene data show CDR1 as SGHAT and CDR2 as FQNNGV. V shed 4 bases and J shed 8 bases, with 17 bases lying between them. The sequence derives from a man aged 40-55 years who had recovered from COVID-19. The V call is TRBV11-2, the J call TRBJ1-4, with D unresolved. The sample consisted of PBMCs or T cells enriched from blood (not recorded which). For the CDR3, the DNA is TGTGCCAGCAGCTACCCGGGCGCAGCGGGAGAAAAACTGTTTTTT. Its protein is CASSYPGAAGEKLFF.